This T cell receptor (beta chain) derives from a study of molecular identifiers for immune sequencing clone quantification. Overall study results and limits: Spiked Jurkat TCR RNA from one cell was reportedly detectable among fewer than 1.2 million naive cells.

In preparing bulk TCR libraries, previously described methods and listed TCR primers were used. MiXCR, run by TCRdb on the PCR reads, gives a single entry per CDR3 protein. The sample contains around 300,000 distinct CDR3 sequences, 24% of which appear only once. This CDR3 is built from 14 residues. Germline V gene data show CDR1 as SGHDT and CDR2 as YYEEEE. The V gene lost 3 bases and the J gene lost 4 bases, with 12 bases spanning the gap. This clonotype was observed a few times. Antigen: not known. The gene calls are TRBV5-6 and TRBJ2-3, with D possibly being TRBD1 (6 bases). Material for sequencing was naive CD8+ T cells from blood, with Jurkat cell RNA spiked in. Subset indicated: FACS-sorted CD8+CD4-CCR7+CD45RA+ naive T cells. This clonotype was obtained from a human donor in good health. Some libraries in this study had Jurkat cell RNA spiked in. In nucleotides, the CDR3 is TGTGCCAGCAGCTGGGGACAAGGGCCAGATACGCAGTATTTT. Its translation: CASSWGQGPDTQYF.